Reported below is one T cell receptor (beta chain). In the original workflow: From reference gene primer amplification, estimates of nucleated cell counts were derived. Measured with immunoSEQ multiplex PCR; TCRdb has only the in-frame clones, and not every one. V and J calls and clone size come straight from that table; D and trimming were deduced from the DNA. The data contain about 260,000 clones, about 88% of them seen just once; the ten biggest clones take up about 11%. This entry comes from a study of blood T cell repertoires in COVID-19. Study-wide context: Italy, Spain and the United States were the sources of the convalescent and acute COVID-19 samples. Sample material is recorded as cDNA or gDNA derived from T cells, B-cell-depleted T cells, or PBMCs.

Enrolled during active infection, Seattle patients were then followed longitudinally. This clonotype originated in a woman aged 25 to 39 with COVID-19, enrolled during active disease. The specimen sequenced was peripheral blood.

CDR3 amino acids: CASSTGMAGNTIYF. In DNA form, the CDR3 reads TGTGCCAGCAGTACAGGGATGGCTGGAAACACCATATATTTT. The rearrangement uses TRBV6-5 and TRBJ1-3; a possible D gene is TRBD1 (6 bases). Trimming removed 5 bases at V and 2 bases at J, with 10 bases between. Germline-derived CDR1 and CDR2 are MNHEY and SVGAGI. The CDR3 extends over 14 amino acids.